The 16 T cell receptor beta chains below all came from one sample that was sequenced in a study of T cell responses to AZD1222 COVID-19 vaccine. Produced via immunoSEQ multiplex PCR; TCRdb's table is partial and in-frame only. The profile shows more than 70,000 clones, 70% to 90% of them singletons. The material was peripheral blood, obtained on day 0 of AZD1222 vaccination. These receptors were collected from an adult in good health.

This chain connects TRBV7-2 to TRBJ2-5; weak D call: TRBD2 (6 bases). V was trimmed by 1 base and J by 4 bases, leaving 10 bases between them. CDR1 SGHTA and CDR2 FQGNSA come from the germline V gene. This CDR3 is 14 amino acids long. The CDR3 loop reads CASSLVIGGETQYF. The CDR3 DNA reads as TGTGCCAGCAGCTTAGTTATCGGGGGAGAGACCCAGTACTTC.

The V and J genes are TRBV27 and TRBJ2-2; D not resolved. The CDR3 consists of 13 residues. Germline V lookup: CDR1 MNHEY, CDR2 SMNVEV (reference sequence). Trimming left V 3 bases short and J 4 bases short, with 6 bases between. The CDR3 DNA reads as TGTGCCAGCAGTTTTCTGAGCACCGGGGAGCTGTTTTTT. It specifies CASSFLSTGELFF.

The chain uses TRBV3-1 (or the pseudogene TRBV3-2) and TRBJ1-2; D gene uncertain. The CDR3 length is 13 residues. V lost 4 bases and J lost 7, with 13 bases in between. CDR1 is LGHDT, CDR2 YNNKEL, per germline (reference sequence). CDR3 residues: CASSPGSGFGYTF. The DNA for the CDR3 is TGTGCCAGCAGCCCCGGCAGCGGCTTTGGCTACACCTTC.

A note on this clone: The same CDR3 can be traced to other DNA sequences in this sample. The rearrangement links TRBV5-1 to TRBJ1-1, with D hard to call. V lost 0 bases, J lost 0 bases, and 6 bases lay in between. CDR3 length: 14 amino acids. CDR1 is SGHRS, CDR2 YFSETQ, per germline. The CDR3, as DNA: TGCGCCAGCAGCTTGGATCCCGTGAACACTGAAGCTTTCTTT. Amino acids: CASSLDPVNTEAFF.

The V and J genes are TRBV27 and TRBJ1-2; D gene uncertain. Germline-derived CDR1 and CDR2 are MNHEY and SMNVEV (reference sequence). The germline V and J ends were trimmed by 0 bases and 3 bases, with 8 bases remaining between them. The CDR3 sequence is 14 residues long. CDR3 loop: CASSLSGSDYGYTF. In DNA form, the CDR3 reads TGTGCCAGCAGTTTATCTGGCAGTGACTATGGCTACACCTTC.

The CDR3 DNA follows: TGTGCCAGCACCTCCTCCCAGGGGGCGGATCAGCCCCAGCATTTT. Translated: CASTSSQGADQPQHF. The V call is TRBV2, the J call TRBJ1-5, with TRBD1 identical over 8 bases. Germline CDR1 SNHLY, CDR2 FYNNEI. With 7 bases clipped from V and 5 bases from J, the junction kept 10 bases outside the gene matches. CDR3 length equals 15 residues.

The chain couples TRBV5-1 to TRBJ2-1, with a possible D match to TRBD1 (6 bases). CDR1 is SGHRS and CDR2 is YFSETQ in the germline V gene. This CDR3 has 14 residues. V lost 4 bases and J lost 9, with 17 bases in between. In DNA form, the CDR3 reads TGCGCCAGCAGCATCAGGGGCACTAAGAGTGAGCAGTTCTTC. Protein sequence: CASSIRGTKSEQFF.

The CDR3 DNA sequence: TGTGCCAGCAGTTGGACACCACTCCCGTACACTGAAGCTTTCTTT. It translates to CASSWTPLPYTEAFF. V usage is TRBV2 and J usage is TRBJ1-1, with D tentatively TRBD1 (5 bases). The CDR3 runs 15 residues. Trimming pared 5 bases from V and 3 bases from J, leaving 16 bases between. Germline lookup yields CDR1 SNHLY and CDR2 FYNNEI.

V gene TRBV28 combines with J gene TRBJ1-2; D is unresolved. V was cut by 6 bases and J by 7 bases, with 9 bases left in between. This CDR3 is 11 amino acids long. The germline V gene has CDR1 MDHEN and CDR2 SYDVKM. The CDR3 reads CASRGNGGYTF. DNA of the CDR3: TGTGCCAGCAGGGGGAATGGTGGCTACACCTTC.

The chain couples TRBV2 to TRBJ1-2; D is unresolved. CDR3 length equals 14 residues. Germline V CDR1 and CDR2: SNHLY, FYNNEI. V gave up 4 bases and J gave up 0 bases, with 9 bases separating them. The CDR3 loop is CASSVRRTNYGYTF. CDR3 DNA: TGTGCCAGCAGTGTTCGACGGACTAACTATGGCTACACCTTC.

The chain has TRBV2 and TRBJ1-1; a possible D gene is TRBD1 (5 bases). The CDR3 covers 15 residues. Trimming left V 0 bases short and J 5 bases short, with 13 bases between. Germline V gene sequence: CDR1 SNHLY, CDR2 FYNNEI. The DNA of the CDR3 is TGTGCCAGCAGTGAAGCGCTTGGTGGGGGGACTGAAGCTTTCTTT. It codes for CASSEALGGGTEAFF. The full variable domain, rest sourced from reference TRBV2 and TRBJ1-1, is EPEVTQTPSHQVTQMGQEVILRCVPISNHLYFYWYRQILGQKVEFLVSFYNNEISEKSEIFDDQFSVERPDGSNFTLKIRSTKLEDSAMYFCASSEALGGGTEAFFGQGTRLTVV.

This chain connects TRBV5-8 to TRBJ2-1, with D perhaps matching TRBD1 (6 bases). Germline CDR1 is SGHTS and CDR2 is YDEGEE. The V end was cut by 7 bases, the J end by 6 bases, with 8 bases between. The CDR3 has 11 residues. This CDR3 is CASARGNEQFF. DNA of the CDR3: TGTGCCAGCGCCAGGGGCAATGAGCAGTTCTTC.

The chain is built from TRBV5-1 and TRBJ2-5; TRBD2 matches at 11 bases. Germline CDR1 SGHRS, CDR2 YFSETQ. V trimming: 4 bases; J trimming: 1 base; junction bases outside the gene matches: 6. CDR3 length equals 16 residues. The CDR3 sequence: CASSPGTSGLQETQYF. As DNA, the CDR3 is TGCGCCAGCAGCCCAGGGACTAGCGGCCTCCAAGAGACCCAGTACTTC.

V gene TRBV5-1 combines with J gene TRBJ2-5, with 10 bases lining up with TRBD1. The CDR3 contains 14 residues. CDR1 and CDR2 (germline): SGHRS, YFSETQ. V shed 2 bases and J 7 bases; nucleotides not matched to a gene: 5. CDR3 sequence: CASSFEGDRGTQYF. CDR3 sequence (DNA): TGCGCCAGCAGCTTCGAAGGGGACAGGGGGACCCAGTACTTC.

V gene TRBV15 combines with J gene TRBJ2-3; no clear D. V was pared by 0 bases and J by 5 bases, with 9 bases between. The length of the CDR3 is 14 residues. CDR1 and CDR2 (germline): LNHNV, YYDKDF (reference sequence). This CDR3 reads CATSRDGGKDTQYF. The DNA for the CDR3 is TGTGCCACCAGCAGAGACGGTGGAAAAGATACGCAGTATTTT.

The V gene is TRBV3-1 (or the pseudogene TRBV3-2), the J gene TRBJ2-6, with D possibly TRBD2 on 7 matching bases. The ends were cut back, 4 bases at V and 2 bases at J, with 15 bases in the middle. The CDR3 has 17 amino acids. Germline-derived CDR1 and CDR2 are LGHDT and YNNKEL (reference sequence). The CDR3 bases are TGTGCCAGCAGCCGCAGGGGCGGGGGCGCTGGGGCCAACGTCCTGACTTTC. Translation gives CASSRRGGGAGANVLTF.